This T cell receptor (beta chain) stems from a study of T cell changes during pregnancy in multiple sclerosis. Between the trimmed V and J ends, which lost 2 bases and 8 bases, there was a span of 13 bases. The CDR3 extends over 15 amino acids. Germline V lookup: CDR1 MNHEY, CDR2 SVGAGI. Repertoires were generated with immunoSEQ multiplex PCR, while TCRdb's copy carries only in-frame clones and drops some. The sample holds some 42,000 clones, 87% seen once. This receptor was taken from a female donor with multiple sclerosis, enrolled in a pregnancy study. This specimen was CD4+ T cells from peripheral blood mononuclear cells, taken after pregnancy. V is TRBV6-5 and J is TRBJ1-6; TRBD1 is a possible D gene (5 bases). CDR3 nucleotides: TGTGCCAGCAGTTACATCCAGGGTTTGGATTCACCCCTCCACTTT. This gives the protein CASSYIQGLDSPLHF.